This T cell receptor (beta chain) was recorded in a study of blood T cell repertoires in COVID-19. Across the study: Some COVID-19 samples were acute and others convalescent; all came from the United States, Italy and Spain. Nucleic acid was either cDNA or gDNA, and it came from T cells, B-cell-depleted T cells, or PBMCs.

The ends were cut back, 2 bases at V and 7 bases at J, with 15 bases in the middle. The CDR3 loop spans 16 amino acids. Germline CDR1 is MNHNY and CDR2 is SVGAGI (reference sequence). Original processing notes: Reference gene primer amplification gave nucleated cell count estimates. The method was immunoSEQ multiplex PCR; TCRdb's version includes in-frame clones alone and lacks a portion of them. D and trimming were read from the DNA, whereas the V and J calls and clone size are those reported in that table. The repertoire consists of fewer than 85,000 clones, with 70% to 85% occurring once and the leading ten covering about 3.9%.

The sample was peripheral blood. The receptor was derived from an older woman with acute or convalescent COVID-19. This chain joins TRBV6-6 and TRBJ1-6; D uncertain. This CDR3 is CASSYDTIDSNSPLHF. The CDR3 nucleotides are TGTGCCAGCAGTTACGATACGATAGACTCCAATTCACCCCTCCACTTT.